This TCR beta chain stems from a study of T cells in Graves' hyperthyroidism and ophthalmopathy. Trimming cost V 2 bases and J 4 bases, with 17 bases left between them. Germline CDR1 reads MNHEY; CDR2 reads SVGEGT. The CDR3 spans 16 residues. Over 18 months, lack of ophthalmopathy progression marked Graves' hyperthyroidism as stable. The diagnoses drew upon clinical symptoms, serum thyroxine and TRAb, thyroid ultrasound and orbital computed tomography. RNA transcripts yielded amplified TCR beta CDR3 regions. The study used the HTBI primer set for a first-round RT-PCR of the TCR CDR3. MiXCR was run by TCRdb on the multiplex PCR reads, yielding one entry per CDR3 protein. The profile shows hundreds of thousands of distinct CDR3 sequences, roughly 40% of them singletons.

This clonotype was obtained from a man younger than 30 with Graves' hyperthyroidism. The genes are TRBV6-2 or TRBV6-3 and TRBJ1-1; tentative D call: TRBD1 (5 bases). What was sequenced was blood. The DNA of the CDR3 is TGTGCCAGCAGTTACACCCCAAAGAGGGACCCCACTGAAGCTTTCTTT. This encodes CASSYTPKRDPTEAFF.